This entry features one T cell receptor (beta chain) sequence. The CDR3 runs to 13 residues. Germline V lookup: CDR1 SGHRS, CDR2 YFSETQ. Between the trimmed V and J ends, which lost 0 bases and 4 bases, there was a span of 8 bases. Noted treatment: randomized to nivolumab then ipilimumab (arm A) or the reverse (arm B). Sorted cells were live CD3+CD8+, lacking CD19 and CD56, from PBMCs. Some clones are missing from TCRdb's copy, which holds only in-frame ones; the method was immunoSEQ multiplex PCR. Of around 18,000 clones in the sample, roughly 70% were seen once. These data originate in a study of sequential checkpoint blockade in melanoma.

The clonotype was recovered from a human donor with melanoma. This rearrangement joins TRBV5-1 to TRBJ2-7; possible D gene TRBD2, 6 bases. The material was CD8+ T cells sorted from blood (inferred from file names), obtained from a patient given nivolumab and ipilimumab in sequence. CDR3 coding DNA: TGCGCCAGCAGCTTGGGCGGGACGTACGAGCAGTACTTC. It encodes CASSLGGTYEQYF.